This is a list of T cell receptor beta chains from one sample in a study of beta chain features in type 1 diabetes. Profiled with immunoSEQ multiplex PCR; TCRdb holds only in-frame clones, not every one. This table has approximately 110,000 clones, 40% appearing once. Material for sequencing was stem cell memory CD4+ T cells from blood. All receptors come from a woman younger than 35 in good health. Each CDR3 is given with its conserved first and last residue. Each record gives: D gene, J gene, V gene, clone size, CDR3 protein, CDR3 DNA. A D gene is named only where the DNA matches it firmly. A row's size may be missing; if present it is once, few, many or a size class.

>TRBD2|TRBJ2-6|TRBV5-1|NA
CASSPAGESGANVLTF
TGCGCCAGCAGCCCGGCGGGGGAATCTGGGGCCAACGTCCTGACTTTC
>TRBD1|TRBJ2-3|TRBV7-2|NA
CASRRGTGVTQYF
TGTGCCAGCAGGAGAGGGACAGGGGTTACGCAGTATTTT
>TRBD2|TRBJ2-1|TRBV7-2|NA
CASSHRGTSGRGKTFF
TGTGCCAGCAGCCACAGGGGGACTAGCGGGAGAGGGAAAACTTTCTTC
>NA|TRBJ1-5|TRBV7-2|NA
CASSSLNQPQHF
TGTGCCAGCAGCTCCCTTAATCAGCCCCAGCATTTT
>NA|TRBJ2-5|TRBV6-1|NA
CASTNQETQYF
TGTGCCAGCACCAACCAAGAGACCCAGTACTTC
>TRBD1|TRBJ2-6|TRBV5-6|few
CASRTGSSGANVLTF
TGTGCCAGCCGGACAGGTTCCTCTGGGGCCAACGTCCTGACTTTC
>TRBD2|TRBJ2-3|TRBV10-3|NA
CAISSGTIADTQYF
TGTGCCATCAGCTCCGGGACTATAGCCGATACGCAGTATTTT
>TRBD1|TRBJ2-5|TRBV6-5|NA
CAIRKGQGQETQYF
TGTGCCATCAGGAAGGGACAGGGCCAAGAGACCCAGTACTTC
>NA|TRBJ2-7|TRBV7-2|NA
CASSRDGLTYEQYF
TGTGCCAGCAGCCGGGATGGTCTAACCTACGAGCAGTACTTC
>TRBD2|TRBJ2-7|TRBV7-9|few
CASSSGLAAYYEQYF
TGTGCCAGCAGCTCGGGACTAGCGGCATACTACGAGCAGTACTTC
>NA|TRBJ1-1|TRBV2|once
CASRTRGANTEAFF
TGTGCCAGCAGGACCCGGGGAGCGAACACTGAAGCTTTCTTT
>NA|TRBJ2-1|TRBV9|once
CASSVATSGLVGEQFF
TGTGCCAGCAGCGTAGCTACGAGCGGGCTTGTCGGTGAGCAGTTCTTC
>TRBD2|TRBJ2-5|TRBV4-1|NA
CASNPLLAGISQETQYF
TGCGCCAGCAACCCCCTACTAGCGGGAATCTCCCAAGAGACCCAGTACTTC
>TRBD2|TRBJ2-1|TRBV7-9|NA
CASSLSRTSGRNEQFF
TGTGCCAGCAGCTTATCACGGACTAGCGGGAGAAATGAGCAGTTCTTC
>NA|TRBJ1-1|TRBV25-1|few
CASSEPGRLSTEAFF
TGTGCCAGCAGTGAACCAGGGAGGTTAAGCACTGAAGCTTTCTTT